This entry lists 5 T cell receptor beta chains sequenced from one sample in a study of blood T cell repertoires in COVID-19. TCRdb's table, derived via immunoSEQ multiplex PCR, lists solely in-frame clones and lacks some. The table records roughly 150,000 clones, more than 75% of them present only once. The sequencing sample was made of peripheral blood. These receptors all stem from a woman aged 50 to 60 with COVID-19, enrolled during active disease.

On this clone: The junction differs from germline at one of its ends, possibly a read error. The V call is TRBV19, the J call TRBJ1-4, with D uncertain. Germline CDR1 is LNHDA and CDR2 is SQIVND (reference sequence). The CDR3 loop spans 11 amino acids. The chain's CDR3 is CHISTNEKLFF. In DNA, the CDR3 is TGCCACATTTCAACTAATGAAAAACTGTTTTTT.

The chain uses TRBV3-1 (or the pseudogene TRBV3-2) and TRBJ1-2; the D is unclear. This CDR3 contains 16 residues. Germline CDR1 and CDR2: LGHDT and YNNKEL (reference sequence). The ends were cut back, 4 bases at V and 0 bases at J, with 15 bases in the middle. This CDR3 is CASSPSAGGPNYGYTF. The CDR3 coding sequence is TGTGCCAGCAGCCCATCCGCCGGCGGCCCTAACTATGGCTACACCTTC.

The chain employs TRBV14 and TRBJ1-6; 7 bases map to TRBD1. In germline, CDR1 is SGHDN, CDR2 FVKESK. V shed 4 bases and J 7 bases; nucleotides not matched to a gene: 4. The CDR3 contains 14 residues. This chain's CDR3 is CASSPGTANSPLHF. Written as DNA, the CDR3 is TGTGCCAGCAGCCCCGGGACAGCAAATTCACCCCTCCACTTT.

The chain links TRBV5-4 to TRBJ2-3; 7 bases align to TRBD2. Per germline, CDR1 SGHNT and CDR2 YYREEE (reference sequence). The CDR3 extends over 17 amino acids. After removal of 4 bases from V and 0 bases from J, the junction contained 11 bases not matched to a gene. This CDR3 is CASSPAERGWSTDTQYF. The CDR3 DNA follows: TGTGCCAGCAGCCCGGCCGAGCGGGGTTGGAGCACAGATACGCAGTATTTT. The full variable domain, with the rest looked up from reference TRBV5-4 and TRBJ2-3, is ETGVTQSPTHLIKTRGQQVTLRCSSQSGHNTVSWYQQALGQGPQFIFQYYREEENGRGNFPPRFSGLQFPNYSSELNVNALELDDSALYLCASSPAERGWSTDTQYFGPGTRLTVL.

This clone was observed a single time. The genes are TRBV4-2 and TRBJ2-7; 9 nucleotides align to TRBD1. This CDR3 region has 14 residues. CDR1 and CDR2 (germline): LGHNA, YNFKEQ. Trimming took 3 bases from V and 4 from J; bases not matched to a gene: 4. The DNA for the CDR3 is TGTGCCAGCAGCCAGGGACAGGGTAGTTACGAGCAGTACTTC. Its translation is CASSQGQGSYEQYF.